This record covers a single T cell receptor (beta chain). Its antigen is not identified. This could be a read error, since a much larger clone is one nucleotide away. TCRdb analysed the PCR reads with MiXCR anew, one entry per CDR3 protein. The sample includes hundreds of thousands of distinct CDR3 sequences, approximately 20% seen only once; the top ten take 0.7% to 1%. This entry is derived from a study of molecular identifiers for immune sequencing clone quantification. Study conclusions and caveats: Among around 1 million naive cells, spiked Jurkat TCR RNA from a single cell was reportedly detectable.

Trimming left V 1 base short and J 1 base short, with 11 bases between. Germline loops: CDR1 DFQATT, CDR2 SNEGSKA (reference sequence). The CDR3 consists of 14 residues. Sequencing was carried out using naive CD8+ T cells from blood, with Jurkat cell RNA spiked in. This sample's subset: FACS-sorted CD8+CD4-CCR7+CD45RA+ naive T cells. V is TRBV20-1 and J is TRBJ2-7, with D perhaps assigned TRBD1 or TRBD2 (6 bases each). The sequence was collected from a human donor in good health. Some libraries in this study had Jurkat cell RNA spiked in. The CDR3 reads CSARAAGTSYEQYF. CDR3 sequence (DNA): TGCAGTGCTAGAGCGGCGGGGACATCCTACGAGCAGTACTTC.